These T cell receptor beta chains were read from a single sample in a study of T cell changes during pregnancy in multiple sclerosis. Only in-frame clones appear in the TCRdb table, and some are missing; sequencing was by immunoSEQ multiplex PCR. The table has about 100,000 clones, roughly 92% seen once. The sequenced sample was peripheral blood, obtained in the first trimester of pregnancy. These receptors originate from a female donor with multiple sclerosis, enrolled in a pregnancy study. Each CDR3 is given with its conserved first and last residue. Each record gives: J gene, clone size, D gene, V gene, CDR3 DNA, CDR3 protein. The D gene is left open where the match is weak. A row's size may be missing; if present it is once, few, many or a size class.

J gene: TRBJ2-5
clone size: NA
D gene: TRBD2
V gene: TRBV6-5
CDR3 DNA: TGTGCCAGCAGTCTAAGCGGGAGGGGAGTCGAGACCCAGTACTTC
CDR3 protein: CASSLSGRGVETQYF

J gene: TRBJ2-3
clone size: once
D gene: TRBD2
V gene: TRBV5-1
CDR3 DNA: TGCGCCAGCAGCTTGCGGCGGGAGGGGGCAGATACGCAGTATTTT
CDR3 protein: CASSLRREGADTQYF

J gene: TRBJ1-3
clone size: NA
D gene: NA
V gene: TRBV15
CDR3 DNA: TGTGCCACCAGCAGGATCACCCACGGGACAGGAAACACCATATATTTT
CDR3 protein: CATSRITHGTGNTIYF

J gene: TRBJ2-3
clone size: NA
D gene: TRBD1
V gene: TRBV29-1
CDR3 DNA: TGCAGCGTTCGACAGGGAGATACGCAGTATTTT
CDR3 protein: CSVRQGDTQYF

J gene: TRBJ2-2
clone size: NA
D gene: NA
V gene: TRBV2
CDR3 DNA: TGTGCCAGCAGCCTCCGACAGGGAGGTACCGGGGAGCTGTTTTTT
CDR3 protein: CASSLRQGGTGELFF

J gene: TRBJ2-7
clone size: NA
D gene: NA
V gene: TRBV15
CDR3 DNA: TGTGCCACCAGCAGGGAGAGGGCAGGGGTACGAGGGAACTACGAGCAGTACTTC
CDR3 protein: CATSRERAGVRGNYEQYF

J gene: TRBJ2-7
clone size: NA
D gene: NA
V gene: TRBV6-5
CDR3 DNA: TGTGCCAGCAGTTACCAGGGCCTCGACGAGCAGTACTTC
CDR3 protein: CASSYQGLDEQYF

J gene: TRBJ1-4
clone size: few
D gene: NA
V gene: TRBV9
CDR3 DNA: TGTGCCAGCAGCCTTCAGGGCTACACTAATGAAAAACTGTTTTTT
CDR3 protein: CASSLQGYTNEKLFF

J gene: TRBJ2-5
clone size: NA
D gene: TRBD2
V gene: TRBV4-1
CDR3 DNA: TGCGCCAGCAGCCAAGTCTATGGGACTAGCGGGAGATTAGCGGGAGAGACCCAGTACTTC
CDR3 protein: CASSQVYGTSGRLAGETQYF

J gene: TRBJ2-5
clone size: NA
D gene: TRBD1
V gene: TRBV19
CDR3 DNA: TGTGCCAGTATGACAGGGGAGACCCAGTACTTC
CDR3 protein: CASMTGETQYF

J gene: TRBJ2-1
clone size: NA
D gene: TRBD2
V gene: TRBV7-8
CDR3 DNA: TGTGCCAGCAGCCCTAGGTCGGGGACTAGGTACAATGAGCAGTTCTTC
CDR3 protein: CASSPRSGTRYNEQFF

J gene: TRBJ1-2
clone size: NA
D gene: TRBD1
V gene: TRBV19
CDR3 DNA: TGTGCCAGTAGTATCCTGGCGACAGGGGCTTTGAGTGGCTACACCTTC
CDR3 protein: CASSILATGALSGYTF

J gene: TRBJ2-5
clone size: NA
D gene: NA
V gene: TRBV7-3
CDR3 DNA: TGTGCCAGCAACACGGACAGCCTGACCGCGGAGACCCAGTACTTC
CDR3 protein: CASNTDSLTAETQYF

J gene: TRBJ2-7
clone size: NA
D gene: NA
V gene: TRBV5-5
CDR3 DNA: TGTGCCAGCAGCTTGGGTGGGGGCCCCTACGAGCAGTACTTC
CDR3 protein: CASSLGGGPYEQYF

J gene: TRBJ2-7
clone size: NA
D gene: TRBD1
V gene: TRBV18
CDR3 DNA: TGTGCCAGCTCACCACGCGGGACAGGGGATTCGCGGGAGCAGTACTTC
CDR3 protein: CASSPRGTGDSREQYF

J gene: TRBJ2-4
clone size: NA
D gene: NA
V gene: TRBV10-2
CDR3 DNA: TGCGCCAGCGCCATAGCGGACATTCAGTACTTC
CDR3 protein: CASAIADIQYF

J gene: TRBJ2-2
clone size: NA
D gene: NA
V gene: TRBV28
CDR3 DNA: TGTGCCAGCTCCCGACATGTAGGCACCGGGGAGCTGTTTTTT
CDR3 protein: CASSRHVGTGELFF

J gene: TRBJ1-1
clone size: NA
D gene: NA
V gene: TRBV28
CDR3 DNA: TGTGCCACTTATAACCGCGCCAACACTGAAGCTTTCTTT
CDR3 protein: CATYNRANTEAFF

J gene: TRBJ1-1
clone size: once
D gene: NA
V gene: TRBV5-1
CDR3 DNA: TGCGCCAGCAGCTCCGACGTGCCTGGGACTTACACTGAAGCTTTCTTT
CDR3 protein: CASSSDVPGTYTEAFF

J gene: TRBJ2-1
clone size: few
D gene: TRBD2
V gene: TRBV4-2
CDR3 DNA: TGTGCCAGCAGCCAACCGGGACTAGCGGGAGAGCAGTTCTTC
CDR3 protein: CASSQPGLAGEQFF

J gene: TRBJ2-1
clone size: NA
D gene: TRBD2
V gene: TRBV12-5
CDR3 DNA: TGTGCTAGTGGTTTGGTTCTAAAGCGGGAGTGGTTACATGAGCAGTTCTTC
CDR3 protein: CASGLVLKREWLHEQFF

J gene: TRBJ2-1
clone size: NA
D gene: NA
V gene: TRBV19
CDR3 DNA: TGTGCCAGTAGTATAGGGACTGGCGGCTACAATGAGCAGTTCTTC
CDR3 protein: CASSIGTGGYNEQFF

J gene: TRBJ2-6
clone size: NA
D gene: NA
V gene: TRBV28
CDR3 DNA: TGTGCCAGCGACAGGTCCTCTGGGGCCAACGTCCTGACTTTC
CDR3 protein: CASDRSSGANVLTF

J gene: TRBJ2-7
clone size: NA
D gene: NA
V gene: TRBV5-4
CDR3 DNA: TGTGCCAGCAGCCCGATGGAGGGGACTTACGAGCAGTACTTC
CDR3 protein: CASSPMEGTYEQYF

J gene: TRBJ2-3
clone size: NA
D gene: TRBD2
V gene: TRBV4-3
CDR3 DNA: TGCGCCAGCAGCCGCGGACTAGCGGGAGGGCCAGATACGCAGTATTTT
CDR3 protein: CASSRGLAGGPDTQYF

J gene: TRBJ1-1
clone size: NA
D gene: NA
V gene: TRBV5-6
CDR3 DNA: TGTGCCAGCAGCCGGGACACTGAAGCTTTCTTT
CDR3 protein: CASSRDTEAFF

J gene: TRBJ1-1
clone size: NA
D gene: NA
V gene: TRBV6-1
CDR3 DNA: TGTGCCAGCAGAGAGGGACTCGGAGGGGCTGAAGCTTTCTTT
CDR3 protein: CASREGLGGAEAFF

J gene: TRBJ1-4
clone size: NA
D gene: TRBD1
V gene: TRBV11-2
CDR3 DNA: TGTGCCAGCAGCTCCGGACAGGGGGGCGCTAATGAAAAACTGTTTTTT
CDR3 protein: CASSSGQGGANEKLFF